These 21 T cell receptor beta chains were sequenced from one sample in a study of shared clonotypes between healthy human individuals. Profiling relied on immunoSEQ multiplex PCR, and the TCRdb table lists in-frame clones only, not all of them. Found here are over a million clones, approximately 78% of them singletons; the top ten hold under 0.8%. The sample comprised memory CD4+ T cells from PBMCs. Subset denoted: CD45RA-negative fraction. The receptor set was obtained from a man aged 18 to 29 in good health. Some clones in this sample may be carry-over from other donors' samples.

This chain connects TRBV19 to TRBJ2-2; the match to TRBD2 covers 7 bases. The CDR3 runs 16 residues. Per the germline V gene, CDR1 is LNHDA and CDR2 is SQIVND (reference sequence). J gave up 6 bases and V 0 bases, and 7 bases lay outside the gene matches. This CDR3 reads CASSIDQERDSGELFF. The DNA for the CDR3 is TGTGCCAGTAGTATAGATCAGGAGCGGGACTCCGGGGAGCTGTTTTTT.

The chain is built from TRBV18 and TRBJ2-1; the match to TRBD1 covers 8 bases. This CDR3 region has 15 residues. Losses at the gene ends were 6 bases for V and 1 base for J; bases not matched to a gene: 5. Germline V gives CDR1 KGHSH, CDR2 LQKENI. The CDR3 bases are TGTGCCAGCTCCCTGGACAGGGCGTCCTACAATGAGCAGTTCTTC. It encodes CASSLDRASYNEQFF.

The chain has TRBV2 and TRBJ1-2; no clear D. Trimming took 2 bases from V and 6 from J, leaving 10 bases between them. Germline CDR1 reads SNHLY; CDR2 reads FYNNEI. The CDR3 is made up of 13 amino acids. CDR3 coding DNA: TGTGCCAGCAGTGAATTATCTTGGGATGGCTACACCTTC. Encoded protein: CASSELSWDGYTF.

This clone was detected only once. The chain employs TRBV18 and TRBJ2-6, with 8 nucleotides matching TRBD1. This CDR3 is built from 17 residues. Per germline, CDR1 KGHSH and CDR2 LQKENI. The J segment lost 0 bases and the V segment lost 4 bases, leaving 5 bases of the junction unmatched. The CDR3 nucleotides are TGTGCCAGCTCACGTGGACAGGGCAGCTCTGGGGCCAACGTCCTGACTTTC. It translates to CASSRGQGSSGANVLTF.

The table lists this clone with a count of one. The genes are TRBV6-5 and TRBJ2-7, with 7 bases fitting TRBD1. Trimming removed 7 bases from V and 6 bases from J; junction bases left unmatched: 3. The germline V gene encodes CDR1 MNHEY and CDR2 SVGAGI. This CDR3 has 11 amino acids. CDR3 sequence reads: CASKGGSEQYF. DNA of the CDR3: TGTGCCAGCAAAGGGGGCAGCGAGCAGTACTTC.

This sequence joins TRBV18 and TRBJ2-7; D gene ambiguous. The CDR3 is 14 residues long. V was pared by 8 bases and J by 4 bases, with 18 bases between. From germline, CDR1 is KGHSH and CDR2 LQKENI. DNA for the CDR3: TGTGCCAGCCGACCGGCTTTTTCAGGTTACGAGCAGTACTTC. Its translation: CASRPAFSGYEQYF.

V usage is TRBV7-8 and J usage is TRBJ1-2; D is uncertain. Between the trimmed V and J ends, which lost 1 base and 8 bases, there was a span of 11 bases. This CDR3 has 13 residues. Germline V gene lookup returns CDR1 SGHVS and CDR2 FQNEAQ. Written as DNA, the CDR3 is TGTGCCAGCAGCTTAGGGTGGAAAGGGGGCTACACCTTC. Residues: CASSLGWKGGYTF.

The genes are TRBV7-3 and TRBJ2-7; 9 nucleotides agree with TRBD2. The CDR3 runs to 13 residues. After removal of 5 bases from V and 6 bases from J, the junction contained 5 bases not matched to a gene. Germline V gives CDR1 SGHTA, CDR2 FQGTGA. The CDR3 is CASSQLAGREQYF. The CDR3 nucleotides read TGTGCCAGCAGCCAACTAGCGGGCCGCGAGCAGTACTTC.

This clone occurred once. The rearrangement joins TRBV28 to TRBJ2-1; 11 nucleotides align to TRBD2. The V and J ends lost 6 bases and 8 bases, in that order; junction bases with no gene match: 9. CDR1 is MDHEN, CDR2 SYDVKM, per germline. The CDR3 is 15 residues long. This CDR3 reads CASRGTSGSLYEQFF. The CDR3 nucleotides read TGTGCCAGCAGGGGAACTAGCGGGAGCTTGTATGAGCAGTTCTTC. Combining the CDR3 with reference TRBV28 and TRBJ2-1 gives the whole variable domain DVKVTQSSRYLVKRTGEKVFLECVQDMDHENMFWYRQDPGLGLRLIYFSYDVKMKEKGDIPEGYSVSREKKERFSLILESASTNQTSMYLCASRGTSGSLYEQFFGPGTRLTVL.

This clone was observed a handful of times. This chain connects TRBV18 to TRBJ1-4; no reliable D call. Germline V lookup: CDR1 KGHSH, CDR2 LQKENI. Trimming stripped 1 base from V and 2 bases from J, with 8 bases between. The CDR3 consists of 15 residues. CDR3 in DNA: TGTGCCAGCTCACCACGGAGTTGGACTAATGAAAAACTGTTTTTT. Amino acids: CASSPRSWTNEKLFF. The full variable domain, rest sourced from reference TRBV18 and TRBJ1-4, is NAGVMQNPRHLVRRRGQEARLRCSPMKGHSHVYWYRQLPEEGLKFMVYLQKENIIDESGMPKERFSAEFPKEGPSILRIQQVVRGDSAAYFCASSPRSWTNEKLFFGSGTQLSVL.

The chain is built from TRBV15 and TRBJ2-5, with D hard to call. Trimming stripped 3 bases from V and 4 bases from J, with 6 bases between. There are 12 residues in the CDR3. Germline V gene data show CDR1 as LNHNV and CDR2 as YYDKDF (reference sequence). DNA for the CDR3: TGTGCCACCAGCAGCCCTCCAGAGACCCAGTACTTC. This encodes CATSSPPETQYF.

The chain is built from TRBV7-6 and TRBJ2-7, with 10 bases that match TRBD2. J lost 2 bases, V lost 0 bases, and 10 bases had no gene match. The V gene's germline CDR1 is SGHVS and CDR2 FNYEAQ. CDR3 length: 18 amino acids. The CDR3 reads CASSLAPASGSTAYEQYF. CDR3 DNA sequence: TGTGCCAGCAGCTTAGCCCCCGCTAGCGGGAGTACCGCCTACGAGCAGTACTTC.

J is TRBJ1-2 and V is TRBV7-2; TRBD1 is a possible D gene (6 bases). Trimming left V 4 bases short and J 0 bases short, with 18 bases between. CDR1 is SGHTA, CDR2 FQGNSA, per germline. The CDR3 totals 17 residues. Written as DNA, the CDR3 is TGTGCCAGCAGCTCTCCCCGGGACAAAGTTCCTAACTATGGCTACACCTTC. It codes for CASSSPRDKVPNYGYTF.

The chain carries TRBV11-3 and TRBJ2-1; the match to TRBD2 covers 11 bases. The V and J ends lost 5 bases and 5 bases, in that order; junction bases with no gene match: 5. In germline, CDR1 is SGHNT, CDR2 YENEEA. CDR3 size: 15 residues. CDR3 amino acids: CASSLTSGTNNEQFF. CDR3 bases: TGTGCCAGCAGCCTGACTAGCGGGACGAACAATGAGCAGTTCTTC.

The rearrangement uses TRBV9 and TRBJ2-3; 7 nucleotides agree with TRBD2. This CDR3 has 18 amino acids. Germline lookup yields CDR1 SGDLS and CDR2 YYNGEE. V gave up 0 bases and J gave up 2 bases; unmatched junction bases: 12. The CDR3 sequence: CASSVARGGRRLTDTQYF. The CDR3 bases are TGTGCCAGCAGCGTAGCTCGGGGAGGGAGGCGCCTCACAGATACGCAGTATTTT.

This chain joins TRBV4-1 and TRBJ2-1; 7 positions agree with TRBD2. This CDR3 has 18 amino acids. Germline trimming cut 0 bases from V and 2 bases from J; bases unmatched to any gene: 10. Germline CDR1 reads MGHRA; CDR2 reads YSYEKL. CDR3 in amino acids: CASSQESGSGLAYNEQFF. DNA for the CDR3: TGCGCCAGCAGCCAAGAAAGTGGGTCTGGACTAGCCTACAATGAGCAGTTCTTC.

The V gene is TRBV29-1, the J gene TRBJ2-7; tentative D call: TRBD2 (6 bases). Trimming cost V 7 bases and J 6 bases, with 19 bases left between them. From germline, CDR1 is SQVTM and CDR2 ANQGSEA. The CDR3 runs 13 residues. The CDR3 loop reads CSAQPGLRSEQYF. CDR3 DNA: TGCAGCGCCCAACCGGGACTGAGAAGCGAGCAGTACTTC.

This sequence joins TRBV6-1 and TRBJ2-5, with 9 positions matching TRBD1. The germline CDR1 and CDR2 sequences are MNHNS and SASEGT. V was pared by 6 bases and J by 1 base, with 6 bases of the junction left unmatched. This CDR3 has 15 residues. CDR3 nucleotides: TGTGCCAGCAGCCGGGACAGGGAATTCCAAGAGACCCAGTACTTC. Protein sequence: CASSRDREFQETQYF.

The chain joins TRBV15 to TRBJ1-5; D remains unclear. Trimming stripped 5 bases from V and 0 bases from J, with 11 bases between. CDR3 length: 15 residues. The germline CDR1 and CDR2 sequences are LNHNV and YYDKDF (reference sequence). The CDR3 loop reads CATSGVYVSNQPQHF. The CDR3 DNA is TGTGCCACCAGCGGGGTATACGTTAGCAATCAGCCCCAGCATTTT.

A single count supports this clone. Other DNA sequences in this sample translate to the same CDR3. The CDR3: CASSRPGTGTGEQYF. As DNA, the CDR3 is TGTGCCAGCAGCCGCCCCGGGACAGGGACAGGCGAGCAGTACTTC. The gene calls are TRBV2 and TRBJ2-7; 9 nucleotides match TRBD1. In germline, CDR1 is SNHLY, CDR2 FYNNEI. The J segment lost 6 bases and the V segment lost 6 bases, leaving 12 bases of the junction unmatched. This CDR3 has 15 residues.

This clone was detected a few times. This chain connects TRBV5-5 to TRBJ1-2, with 10 positions matching TRBD1. With V trimmed by 0 bases and J by 10 bases, 6 bases remained unmatched. Germline lookup yields CDR1 SGHKS and CDR2 YYEKEE (reference sequence). This CDR3 region has 14 residues. DNA for the CDR3: TGTGCCAGCAGCTTGGCTTTGACAGGGGGCTCCTACACCTTC. This codes for CASSLALTGGSYTF.